These 23 T cell receptor beta chains originate from one sample sequenced in a study of spatial heterogeneity in lung cancer. The time point denotes: sample taken at primary tumor resection. Sequencing covered unsorted whole RNA taken from tumor, nontumor lung or frozen PBMC. Using its own MiXCR run on the 5' RACE reads, TCRdb lists one record per CDR3 protein. The sample yields 45,000 or so distinct CDR3 sequences, 7.5% to 8% seen once. Sequencing was performed on PBMCs, taken at surgery. The receptors stem from a female donor with early-stage non-small cell lung cancer.

The rearrangement uses TRBV6-5 and TRBJ1-2; 7 positions match TRBD1. Trimming took 6 bases from V and 4 from J; bases not matched to a gene: 8. This CDR3 has 14 amino acids. Per germline, CDR1 MNHEY and CDR2 SVGAGI. DNA of the CDR3: TGTGCCAGCAGAATGATACAGGGGTCCTATGGCTACACCTTC. It specifies CASRMIQGSYGYTF.

This clonotype has ten or more counts. This chain connects TRBV6-5 to TRBJ2-5; perhaps TRBD2 as D (5 bases). The CDR3 is 13 residues long. Trimming removed 7 bases at V and 5 bases at J, with 14 bases between. The germline V gene encodes CDR1 MNHEY and CDR2 SVGAGI. CDR3 DNA sequence: TGTGCCAGCACCGAAGCGGTCGGGGAGACCCAGTACTTC. Translated: CASTEAVGETQYF.

The rearrangement uses TRBV19 and TRBJ2-5, with 7 bases lining up with TRBD2. V was clipped by 3 bases and J by 4 bases; unmatched bases: 8. CDR1 and CDR2 from the germline V gene are LNHDA and SQIVND (reference sequence). The CDR3 consists of 15 residues. The CDR3 loop is CASSIGPGGGETQYF. As DNA, the CDR3 is TGTGCCAGTAGTATCGGCCCTGGGGGGGGAGAGACCCAGTACTTC. Combining the CDR3 with reference TRBV19 and TRBJ2-5 gives the whole variable domain DGGITQSPKYLFRKEGQNVTLSCEQNLNHDAMYWYRQDPGQGLRLIYYSQIVNDFQKGDIAEGYSVSREKKESFPLTVTSAQKNPTAFYLCASSIGPGGGETQYFGPGTRLLVL.

At least ten counts were recorded for this clonotype. The rearrangement links TRBV14 to TRBJ2-1, with D tentatively TRBD2 (6 bases). V lost 1 base to trimming and J lost 1 base, with 11 bases between them. Germline CDR1 reads SGHDN; CDR2 reads FVKESK. The CDR3 loop spans 16 amino acids. This CDR3 is CASSQGRAVSYNEQFF. The CDR3 coding sequence is TGTGCCAGCAGCCAAGGGAGGGCGGTGTCCTACAATGAGCAGTTCTTC. The whole variable domain, remainder taken from reference TRBV14 and TRBJ2-1, is EAGVTQFPSHSVIEKGQTVTLRCDPISGHDNLYWYRRVMGKEIKFLLHFVKESKQDESGMPNNRFLAERTGGTYSTLKVQPAELEDSGVYFCASSQGRAVSYNEQFFGPGTRLTVL.

V and J are TRBV5-1 and TRBJ2-5; D may match TRBD1 or TRBD2 (6 bases each). Trimming removed 5 bases from V and 5 bases from J, with 19 bases in between. In germline, CDR1 is SGHRS, CDR2 YFSETQ. The CDR3 sequence is 15 residues long. The CDR3 sequence: CASRPGGLTTETQYF. The CDR3 region has the DNA TGCGCCAGCAGACCCGGGGGCCTTACCACGGAGACCCAGTACTTC.

This clonotype was counted ten times or more. This sequence joins TRBV29-1 and TRBJ2-3, with a weak D call TRBD1 (6 bases). CDR3 length: 15 amino acids. V shed 4 bases and J shed 1 base, with 15 bases lying between them. Germline V gives CDR1 SQVTM, CDR2 ANQGSEA. Written as DNA, the CDR3 is TGCAGCGTTGGGATAGGGCGGACAGGCACAGATACGCAGTATTTT. Its protein product is CSVGIGRTGTDTQYF.

The chain joins TRBV7-8 to TRBJ2-5, with D possibly matching TRBD2 (7 bases). Between the trimmed V and J ends, which lost 5 bases and 1 base, there was a span of 11 bases. Looked up from germline, CDR1 is SGHVS and CDR2 is FQNEAQ. This CDR3 is 14 amino acids long. This CDR3 is CASSGRGGQETQYF. DNA of the CDR3: TGTGCCAGCAGCGGGAGGGGGGGCCAAGAGACCCAGTACTTC.

The chain carries TRBV6-2 or TRBV6-3 and TRBJ2-1, with 7 positions matching TRBD2. This CDR3 has 18 amino acids. Losses at the gene ends were 5 bases for V and 0 bases for J; bases not matched to a gene: 13. Germline CDR1 MNHEY, CDR2 SVGEGT. This chain's CDR3 is CASSPGPRGVGSYNEQFF. The DNA for the CDR3 is TGTGCCAGCAGTCCAGGACCCCGGGGGGTCGGCTCCTACAATGAGCAGTTCTTC.

This clonotype has a handful of counts. The gene calls are TRBV12-5 and TRBJ2-3; possibly TRBD1 for D (5 bases). This CDR3 region has 14 residues. The ends were cut back, 5 bases at V and 0 bases at J, with 9 bases in the middle. Germline V gives CDR1 LGHNT, CDR2 FRNRAP. The CDR3 is CASGADRSTDTQYF. The CDR3 DNA reads as TGTGCTAGTGGTGCCGACAGAAGCACAGATACGCAGTATTTT.

The V and J genes are TRBV5-6 and TRBJ2-1; the match to TRBD2 covers 9 bases. V lost 6 bases and J lost 3; bases outside the gene matches: 4. Germline assignment: CDR1 SGHDT and CDR2 YYEEEE. The CDR3 is 14 residues long. The CDR3 reads CASNIAGDYNEQFF. The DNA of the CDR3 is TGTGCCAGCAATATAGCGGGGGACTACAATGAGCAGTTCTTC.

In its sample, this clonotype was seen many times. V is TRBV6-1 and J is TRBJ1-1; unclear D gene. In germline, CDR1 is MNHNS, CDR2 SASEGT. V was trimmed by 0 bases and J by 0 bases, leaving 14 bases between them. The CDR3 consists of 17 residues. For the CDR3, the DNA is TGTGCCAGCAGTGAAGCGAAGGCGAACACTATGAACACTGAAGCTTTCTTT. Amino acids: CASSEAKANTMNTEAFF.

This clonotype was seen repeatedly, ten times or more. The gene calls are TRBV12-3 or TRBV12-4 and TRBJ2-4; D may correspond to TRBD1 or TRBD2 (5 bases each). The CDR3 has 16 residues. V was shortened by 4 bases and J by 0 bases, with 13 bases between the two germline ends. CDR3 sequence: CASSSPGALAKNIQYF. CDR3 DNA sequence: TGTGCCAGCAGTTCCCCCGGGGCCTTAGCCAAAAACATTCAGTACTTC.

This clonotype was observed at least ten times. The genes are TRBV4-2 and TRBJ2-3, with 12 bases identical to TRBD2. The CDR3 runs 20 residues. Germline CDR1 reads LGHNA; CDR2 reads YNFKEQ. With V trimmed by 5 bases and J by 5 bases, 20 bases remained unmatched. CDR3 sequence: CASSFHRRGLAGSGGDTQYF. CDR3 bases: TGTGCCAGCAGCTTCCACCGGCGAGGACTAGCGGGATCCGGGGGAGATACGCAGTATTTT.

The genes are TRBV15 and TRBJ2-3, with a weak D call TRBD2 (5 bases). Trimming took off 7 bases at V and 0 bases at J, with 11 bases between the two ends. Germline V gives CDR1 LNHNV, CDR2 YYDKDF (reference sequence). The CDR3 length is 14 residues. The CDR3 DNA reads as TGTGCCACCAACCCTGGGGAGAGCACAGATACGCAGTATTTT. It is translated as CATNPGESTDTQYF.

The chain links TRBV6-5 to TRBJ1-2; no definite D call. Germline lookup yields CDR1 MNHEY and CDR2 SVGAGI. The germline V and J ends were trimmed by 6 bases and 7 bases, with 24 bases remaining between them. CDR3 length: 16 amino acids. CDR3 sequence: CASRRSGSPGKTGYTF. Written as DNA, the CDR3 is TGTGCCAGCAGACGATCCGGGAGCCCCGGAAAAACTGGCTACACCTTC.

This clonotype was detected ten times or more. The rearrangement joins TRBV6-5 to TRBJ2-3; D may be TRBD2 (5 bases). The CDR3 has 15 residues. Per the germline V gene, CDR1 is MNHEY and CDR2 is SVGAGI. Trimming stripped 10 bases from V and 0 bases from J, with 17 bases between. The CDR3 DNA is TGTGCCACCCAAACCCTAGCATGGAGCACAGATACGCAGTATTTT. Amino acid sequence: CATQTLAWSTDTQYF.

This clonotype was recorded at least ten times. The rearrangement joins TRBV7-2 to TRBJ2-7; D might be TRBD2 (5 bases). V lost 1 base, J lost 4 bases, and 11 bases lay in between. The CDR3 length is 14 residues. Germline lookup yields CDR1 SGHTA and CDR2 FQGNSA. The CDR3 nucleotides are TGTGCCAGCAGCTTAGATGCGGGCAGTTACGAGCAGTACTTC. Translating it yields CASSLDAGSYEQYF.

The CDR3 DNA reads as TGTGCCAGCAGCCCGAGGACTAGCGGGGGGGCTCCAGATACGCAGTATTTT. This translates into CASSPRTSGGAPDTQYF. V and J are TRBV7-8 and TRBJ2-3, with TRBD2 identical over 15 bases. J was trimmed by 4 bases and V by 5 bases; bases with no gene match: 7. The CDR3 is made up of 17 amino acids. Germline values: CDR1 SGHVS, CDR2 FQNEAQ.

This clonotype has ten or more counts. V usage is TRBV5-4 and J usage is TRBJ1-2, with no clear D. Germline CDR1 reads SGHNT; CDR2 reads YYREEE (reference sequence). The CDR3 length is 14 residues. The V end was cut by 6 bases, the J end by 3 bases, with 15 bases between. The CDR3 DNA follows: TGTGCCAGCACCTATGACCCTACTGACTATGGCTACACCTTC. Translated, it gives CASTYDPTDYGYTF.

V is TRBV7-2 and J is TRBJ2-1, with 10 bases aligning to TRBD2. The germline CDR1 and CDR2 sequences are SGHTA and FQGNSA. The V segment lost 4 bases and the J segment 4 bases; nucleotides outside the gene matches: 4. The CDR3 loop spans 15 amino acids. In DNA form, the CDR3 reads TGTGCCAGCAGCTCTAGCGGGGGACCTTACAATGAGCAGTTCTTC. Protein: CASSSSGGPYNEQFF.

This sequence joins TRBV7-2 and TRBJ1-5; D possibly corresponds to TRBD1 (6 bases). Trimming stripped 4 bases from V and 0 bases from J, with 16 bases between. Germline assignment: CDR1 SGHTA and CDR2 FQGNSA. The CDR3 contains 17 residues. The DNA for the CDR3 is TGTGCCAGCAGCTCTGGACAGAGGACTAATAGCAATCAGCCCCAGCATTTT. Protein: CASSSGQRTNSNQPQHF.

This clonotype was seen a handful of times. The rearrangement links TRBV5-1 to TRBJ2-2; 7 bases are a match to TRBD1. The CDR3 sequence is 16 residues long. From germline, CDR1 is SGHRS and CDR2 YFSETQ. V lost 0 bases to trimming and J lost 4 bases; unmatched junction nucleotides: 6. Here the CDR3 reads CASSLARDSSTGELFF. CDR3 DNA sequence: TGCGCCAGCAGCTTGGCCCGGGACAGCAGCACCGGGGAGCTGTTTTTT.

This clonotype was detected a few times. This chain joins TRBV9 and TRBJ2-1; 9 bases agree with TRBD2. V lost 0 bases and J lost 10; bases outside the gene matches: 8. CDR3 length: 15 amino acids. Germline CDR1 is SGDLS and CDR2 is YYNGEE. The CDR3 bases are TGTGCCAGCAGCGTAGCTGGCGGGGGGGCCGACGAGCAGTTCTTC. This codes for CASSVAGGGADEQFF.